The clone carrying this T cell receptor beta chain has a handful of counts. There are 14 residues in the CDR3. Germline lookup yields CDR1 MDHEN and CDR2 SYDVKM. With V trimmed by 11 bases and J by 8 bases, 11 bases remained unmatched. Through Arm-PCR of CDR3 regions and iRepertoire HTBI primers, TCR beta libraries were built. TCRdb re-called the multiplex PCR reads with MiXCR, one entry per CDR3 protein. The top ten hold 18% of the sample, which has 500,000 to 700,000 distinct CDR3 sequences, less than 20% seen once. The sample belongs to a study of regulatory T cells in long-lasting Graves disease. Time point reported: newly diagnosed GD, antithyroid drugs for less than 3 months. From PBMCs, RNA was extracted and then used to make the TCR library. These data also featured in a second study, about T cells in Graves' hyperthyroidism and ophthalmopathy. This second report adds: Clinicians diagnosed patients from clinical symptoms, serum thyroxine and TRAb, thyroid ultrasound and orbital computed tomography.

Sequencing was performed on peripheral blood mononuclear cells (PBMCs), taken at new diagnosis, from a patient treated with antithyroid drugs. V is TRBV28 and J is TRBJ2-1, with 11 bases lining up with TRBD2. The source of this sequence is a woman aged 30 to 39 with Graves disease. CDR3 in amino acids: CAGNSGRGMYEQFF. The DNA of the CDR3 is TGTGCCGGCAATAGCGGGAGGGGTATGTATGAGCAGTTCTTC.